A selection of T cell receptor beta chains follows, all from one sample in a study of blood T cells in healthy people across ages. Each CDR3 protein is one row after TCRdb ran MiXCR on the 5' RACE reads. The table has about 1.8 million distinct CDR3 sequences, about 49% seen once. Sequences were obtained from blood. Source of these receptors: a middle-aged woman in good health. CDR3s include the opening cysteine and the closing phenylalanine or tryptophan. The D gene is left open where the match is weak. The size of a clone is reported for some rows only, either as once, few or many, or as a class for expanded clones.

D: NA
size: NA
V: TRBV6-2/TRBV6-3
J: TRBJ2-7
CDR3: CASSYGVGLDEQYF
DNA: TGTGCCAGCAGTTACGGTGTCGGTTTGGATGAGCAGTACTTC

D: TRBD1
size: NA
V: TRBV14
J: TRBJ2-7
CDR3: CASSQEGTGSHEQYF
DNA: TGTGCCAGCAGCCAAGAGGGGACAGGGTCCCACGAGCAGTACTTC

D: NA
size: NA
V: TRBV29-1
J: TRBJ1-1
CDR3: CSVGGRFEAFF
DNA: TGCAGCGTCGGGGGCCGATTTGAAGCTTTCTTT

D: NA
size: NA
V: TRBV20-1
J: TRBJ2-1
CDR3: CSANPDSDNEQFF
DNA: TGCAGTGCTAATCCGGACTCAGACAATGAGCAGTTCTTC

D: TRBD1
size: NA
V: TRBV13
J: TRBJ1-2
CDR3: CASSSGQDAYGYTF
DNA: TGTGCCAGCAGCTCGGGACAGGACGCCTATGGCTACACCTTC

D: NA
size: NA
V: TRBV20-1
J: TRBJ2-3
CDR3: CSALVGAEEYF
DNA: TGCAGTGCTCTTGTTGGGGCCGAGGAGTATTTT

D: NA
size: once
V: TRBV9
J: TRBJ1-2
CDR3: CASSVDEGTFNYGYTF
DNA: TGTGCCAGCAGCGTAGATGAAGGAACCTTCAACTATGGCTACACCTTC

D: NA
size: NA
V: TRBV7-2
J: TRBJ1-2
CDR3: CASSLEEVNYGYTF
DNA: TGTGCCAGCAGCTTAGAGGAAGTAAACTATGGCTACACCTTC

D: TRBD1
size: NA
V: TRBV7-6
J: TRBJ1-2
CDR3: CASSPGQGANRDGYTF
DNA: TGTGCCAGCAGCCCCGGACAGGGGGCAAATAGGGATGGCTACACCTTC

D: NA
size: NA
V: TRBV25-1
J: TRBJ1-2
CDR3: CASSEFGYGYTF
DNA: TGTGCCAGCAGTGAATTCGGTTATGGCTACACCTTC

D: NA
size: NA
V: TRBV20-1
J: TRBJ2-5
CDR3: CSAPQQGIPYQETQYF
DNA: TGCAGTGCGCCCCAGCAGGGGATCCCGTACCAAGAGACCCAGTACTTC

D: TRBD2
size: NA
V: TRBV4-2
J: TRBJ2-1
CDR3: CAISSGGSGNEQFF
DNA: TGTGCCATCTCTAGCGGGGGATCGGGTAATGAGCAGTTCTTC

D: TRBD2
size: NA
V: TRBV4-2
J: TRBJ2-5
CDR3: CASSQVGSSGGVQETQYF
DNA: TGTGCCAGCAGCCAAGTGGGTTCCAGCGGGGGGGTACAAGAGACCCAGTACTTC

D: TRBD1
size: NA
V: TRBV20-1
J: TRBJ2-3
CDR3: CSDDRGTDTQYF
DNA: TGCAGCGACGACAGGGGGACAGATACGCAGTATTTT

D: TRBD1
size: NA
V: TRBV2
J: TRBJ2-4
CDR3: CASRFDRGKFWEQYF
DNA: TGTGCCAGCAGGTTTGACAGGGGGAAATTTTGGGAGCAGTACTTC

D: NA
size: NA
V: TRBV29-1
J: TRBJ1-2
CDR3: CSVDGGRDYGYTF
DNA: TGCAGCGTTGATGGGGGCAGGGACTATGGCTACACCTTC

D: NA
size: NA
V: TRBV29-1
J: TRBJ2-5
CDR3: CSGAHEPQETQYF
DNA: TGCAGCGGTGCACACGAACCCCAAGAGACCCAGTACTTC

D: NA
size: NA
V: TRBV13
J: TRBJ2-6
CDR3: CASSFNGQPGAYVLTF
DNA: TGTGCCAGCAGCTTCAACGGACAACCTGGGGCCTACGTCCTGACTTTC

D: NA
size: few
V: TRBV9
J: TRBJ2-5
CDR3: CASSQGGGRQETQYF
DNA: TGTGCCAGCAGCCAGGGTGGGGGGAGACAAGAGACCCAGTACTTC

D: NA
size: NA
V: TRBV28
J: TRBJ1-2
CDR3: CASSIQGQGYGYTF
DNA: TGTGCCAGCAGTATCCAAGGCCAGGGGTATGGCTACACCTTC

D: NA
size: NA
V: TRBV7-9
J: TRBJ1-5
CDR3: CASSSISSNQPQHF
DNA: TGTGCCAGCAGCTCTATATCGAGCAATCAGCCCCAGCATTTT

D: NA
size: once
V: TRBV11-2
J: TRBJ2-7
CDR3: CASSSFYSVSSYNEQYF
DNA: TGTGCCAGCAGCTCTTTCTATTCCGTTAGCTCCTACAATGAGCAGTACTTC

D: TRBD1
size: many
V: TRBV5-6
J: TRBJ2-1
CDR3: CASSSRYRGNEQFF
DNA: TGTGCCAGCAGCTCCCGATACAGGGGCAATGAGCAGTTCTTC

D: NA
size: NA
V: TRBV7-2
J: TRBJ1-2
CDR3: CASRARPSLYGYTF
DNA: TGTGCCAGCAGAGCTCGCCCAAGCCTGTATGGCTACACCTTC

D: TRBD1
size: NA
V: TRBV27
J: TRBJ1-2
CDR3: CASSFYRGAVYGYTF
DNA: TGTGCCAGCAGTTTCTACAGGGGGGCGGTATATGGCTACACCTTC

D: NA
size: NA
V: TRBV11-1
J: TRBJ1-2
CDR3: CASSFSQGPYGYTF
DNA: TGTGCCAGCAGCTTTTCGCAGGGGCCCTATGGCTACACCTTC

D: NA
size: NA
V: TRBV6-2/TRBV6-3
J: TRBJ2-7
CDR3: CASTKRWGATGRYEQYF
DNA: TGTGCCAGCACCAAAAGGTGGGGGGCTACCGGGCGCTACGAGCAGTACTTC

D: NA
size: NA
V: TRBV9
J: TRBJ2-5
CDR3: CASSGRDARETQYF
DNA: TGTGCCAGCAGCGGACGGGACGCGCGGGAGACCCAGTACTTC

D: TRBD1
size: NA
V: TRBV4-3
J: TRBJ1-6
CDR3: CASRATGQGSSPLHF
DNA: TGCGCCAGCAGGGCGACGGGACAGGGCTCCTCACCCCTCCACTTT

D: TRBD1
size: NA
V: TRBV7-3
J: TRBJ2-1
CDR3: CASSVQGSIYNEQFF
DNA: TGTGCCAGCAGCGTACAGGGGTCAATTTACAATGAGCAGTTCTTC

D: TRBD1
size: few
V: TRBV20-1
J: TRBJ1-2
CDR3: CSARRQGTQPYVVGYTF
DNA: TGCAGTGCTAGAAGACAGGGCACCCAACCCTATGTTGTTGGCTACACCTTC

D: NA
size: NA
V: TRBV6-5
J: TRBJ2-3
CDR3: CASAGPNTDTQYF
DNA: TGTGCCAGCGCTGGCCCTAACACAGATACGCAGTATTTT

D: TRBD1
size: NA
V: TRBV6-2/TRBV6-3
J: TRBJ1-6
CDR3: CASGPGGSSFSYNSPLHF
DNA: TGTGCCAGCGGGCCAGGGGGATCGAGTTTCTCCTATAATTCACCCCTCCACTTT

D: NA
size: few
V: TRBV27
J: TRBJ2-3
CDR3: CASSLSVQGVDTQYF
DNA: TGTGCCAGCAGTTTATCGGTCCAGGGAGTAGATACGCAGTATTTT

D: TRBD2
size: NA
V: TRBV7-6
J: TRBJ2-3
CDR3: CASSLVGLAGSTDTQYF
DNA: TGTGCCAGCAGCTTAGTTGGACTAGCGGGGAGCACAGATACGCAGTATTTT

D: TRBD2
size: many
V: TRBV6-4
J: TRBJ2-1
CDR3: CASSEVPGGTSGGNSYNEQFF
DNA: TGTGCCAGCAGTGAAGTTCCGGGGGGGACTAGCGGGGGGAATTCCTACAATGAGCAGTTCTTC

D: NA
size: NA
V: TRBV11-2
J: TRBJ2-1
CDR3: CASSLGNSPGFF
DNA: TGTGCCAGCAGCTTGGGCAATTCCCCTGGGTTCTTC